Listed below are T cell receptor beta chains from one sample, sequenced in a study of Ad26.COV2.S vaccination and SARS-CoV-2 variants. This table comes from immunoSEQ multiplex PCR, and its TCRdb copy is limited to in-frame clones, with some not included. The sample contains around 310,000 clones, under 90% of which appear only once. The material was peripheral blood, obtained in a trial of Ad26.COV2.S vaccine versus placebo. The receptors stem from a person between 18 and 65 years old who received the Ad26.COV2.S COVID-19 vaccine or a placebo. Both conserved end residues are part of each CDR3. Fields, in order: V gene, J gene, D gene, CDR3 protein. The D gene is left open where the match is weak.

TRBV28,TRBJ2-3,TRBD2,CASSSPVAGGADTQYF
TRBV11-3,TRBJ1-1,NA,CASSPRTGRNTEAFF
TRBV5-1,TRBJ1-2,TRBD1,CASSSSSSGGSSTGYTF
TRBV7-2,TRBJ1-5,NA,CASSLEQGGNQPQHF
TRBV25-1,TRBJ2-2,TRBD2,CASSGNSGRVGGELFF
TRBV15,TRBJ2-1,NA,CATSGITNEQFF
TRBV11-2,TRBJ1-4,NA,CASSLDSRIDEKLFF
TRBV6-5,TRBJ1-6,NA,CASTEGGWNSPLHF
TRBV5-1,TRBJ1-2,TRBD1,CASSTGQGKTNYGYTF
TRBV6-2/TRBV6-3,TRBJ2-1,TRBD2,CASSSGGAWDNEQFF
TRBV5-8,TRBJ2-5,NA,CASSSALVITRQETQYF
TRBV7-2,TRBJ1-1,NA,CASSRGAPTEAFF
TRBV6-5,TRBJ1-3,TRBD1,CASGEHGTGGNTIYF
TRBV28,TRBJ2-1,TRBD2,CASSPHETSGSYNEQFF
TRBV6-2/TRBV6-3,TRBJ1-2,NA,CASSYIGHGGYGYTF
TRBV19,TRBJ1-2,NA,CASSPAANYGYTF
TRBV3-1/TRBV3-2,TRBJ2-5,NA,CASSLWADQETQYF
TRBV6-1,TRBJ2-5,NA,CASSELGGGRETQYF
TRBV2,TRBJ1-2,NA,CASSPRVTYGYTF
TRBV2,TRBJ1-1,NA,CASSPLSGPRAEAFF
TRBV11-2,TRBJ1-1,NA,CASSFPGEAFF
TRBV5-6,TRBJ1-2,NA,CASSLVQANYGYTF